This passage covers 24 T cell receptor beta chains from one sample sequenced in a study of T cell changes during pregnancy in multiple sclerosis. The repertoire was sequenced with immunoSEQ multiplex PCR; TCRdb's copy has only in-frame clones and lacks some. This table has more than 60,000 clones, approximately 90% appearing once. Material: peripheral blood, obtained in the second trimester of pregnancy. The receptors stem from a female donor with multiple sclerosis, enrolled in a pregnancy study.

The genes are TRBV21-1 and TRBJ2-7; whether TRBD2, the table's D call, matches the DNA was not checked. TRBV21-1 is annotated as a pseudogene. The CDR3 contains 17 residues. CDR3 sequence (DNA): TGTGCCAGCAGCAAAGACCACCCTAATACTACAACCTACGAGCAGTACTTC. Protein: CASSKDHPNTTTYEQYF.

This chain uses TRBV19 with TRBJ2-3, with D unresolved. The V and J ends lost 3 bases and 2 bases respectively, with 9 bases between them. The germline CDR1 and CDR2 sequences are LNHDA and SQIVND (reference sequence). The CDR3 totals 14 residues. CDR3 sequence: CASSIELYTDTQYF. Here the CDR3 DNA reads TGTGCCAGTAGTATTGAACTCTACACAGATACGCAGTATTTT.

The V and J genes are TRBV19 and TRBJ1-5, with TRBD1 identical over 7 bases. In germline, CDR1 is LNHDA, CDR2 SQIVND (reference sequence). Trimming at V came to 7 bases and at J to 7 bases, leaving 10 bases not matched to a gene. The CDR3 contains 14 residues. CDR3 loop: CASTGDNRGQPQHF. The DNA for the CDR3 is TGTGCCAGTACGGGAGACAACAGGGGCCAGCCCCAGCATTTT.

The chain combines TRBV10-2 with TRBJ1-1; D is unclear. The CDR3 is 14 residues long. Germline lookup yields CDR1 WSHSY and CDR2 SAAADI. Trimming pared 3 bases from V and 1 base from J, leaving 9 bases between. CDR3 amino acids: CASSDQAQNTEAFF. The CDR3 DNA reads TGCGCCAGCAGTGACCAGGCGCAGAACACTGAAGCTTTCTTT.

The V gene is TRBV2, the J gene TRBJ2-7, with 9 bases matching TRBD1. The CDR3 spans 14 residues. CDR1 and CDR2 (germline): SNHLY, FYNNEI. The V and J ends lost 4 bases and 6 bases, in that order; junction bases with no gene match: 7. The CDR3 here is CASSGQGVGVEQYF. The DNA for the CDR3 is TGTGCCAGCAGTGGACAGGGGGTGGGGGTCGAGCAGTACTTC.

The V gene is TRBV5-5, the J gene TRBJ2-7; 8 bases fit TRBD1. Losses at the gene ends were 4 bases for V and 5 bases for J; bases not matched to a gene: 5. CDR1 and CDR2 (germline): SGHKS, YYEKEE (reference sequence). The CDR3 totals 13 residues. The chain's CDR3 is CASSQGAEDEQYF. The CDR3 DNA reads TGTGCCAGCAGCCAGGGGGCTGAAGACGAGCAGTACTTC.

This chain links TRBV6-5 with TRBJ1-1, with TRBD1 as a possible D gene (5 bases). V was trimmed by 0 bases and J by 0 bases, leaving 8 bases between them. This CDR3 is built from 15 residues. CDR1 MNHEY and CDR2 SVGAGI come from the germline V gene. CDR3 bases: TGTGCCAGCAGTTACTCGGGGGGTATGAACACTGAAGCTTTCTTT. Its protein is CASSYSGGMNTEAFF.

This clone was counted between two and nine times. This rearrangement joins TRBV6-4 to TRBJ2-6; D gene ambiguous. CDR1 MRHNA and CDR2 SNTAGT come from the germline V gene. V was trimmed by 0 bases and J by 0 bases, leaving 6 bases between them. The CDR3 consists of 16 residues. CDR3 protein: CASSDSASSGANVLTF. The DNA of the CDR3 is TGTGCCAGCAGTGACTCAGCTAGCTCTGGGGCCAACGTCCTGACTTTC.

In this sample, this clone turned up once. The chain's CDR3 is CASDPLGQGGELFF. The CDR3 DNA reads TGTGCCAGCGATCCCTTGGGACAGGGCGGGGAGCTGTTTTTT. The chain links TRBV25-1 to TRBJ2-2; 9 positions agree with TRBD1. The ends lost 8 bases at V and 7 bases at J; junction bases unmatched: 8. This CDR3 spans 14 amino acids. Per the germline V gene, CDR1 is MGHDK and CDR2 is SYGVNS.

The J gene is TRBJ2-5, the V gene TRBV7-9, with 7 positions matching TRBD1. CDR3 length equals 15 residues. V was clipped by 1 base and J by 4 bases; unmatched bases: 6. Germline-derived CDR1 and CDR2 are SEHNR and FQNEAQ (reference sequence). CDR3 sequence reads: CASSLGGGGGETQYF. The CDR3 DNA sequence: TGTGCCAGCAGCTTAGGAGGGGGCGGAGGAGAGACCCAGTACTTC.

The gene calls are TRBV7-6 and TRBJ2-2; TRBD2 might be the D (6 bases). The V and J ends lost 5 bases and 6 bases respectively, with 13 bases between them. The CDR3 spans 14 residues. CDR1 SGHVS and CDR2 FNYEAQ come from the germline V gene. The CDR3 DNA is TGTGCCAGCAGCAGTCGGGCGGGGCCCGGGGAGCTGTTTTTT. Protein product: CASSSRAGPGELFF.

The chain uses TRBV7-2 and TRBJ1-2, with 9 bases aligning to TRBD1. Germline CDR1 reads SGHTA; CDR2 reads FQGNSA. V was clipped by 5 bases and J by 4 bases; unmatched bases: 11. The CDR3 covers 16 residues. CDR3 amino acids: CASSPPGTGIVYGYTF. The CDR3 nucleotides read TGTGCCAGCAGCCCCCCCGGGACAGGGATTGTCTATGGCTACACCTTC.

The rearrangement uses TRBV6-5 and TRBJ2-7, with TRBD1 matching 10 bases. The CDR3 loop spans 14 amino acids. Germline V gene lookup returns CDR1 MNHEY and CDR2 SVGAGI. J gave up 3 bases and V 2 bases, and 1 base lay outside the gene matches. The CDR3 spells CASSYGTGVYEQYF. CDR3 DNA: TGTGCCAGCAGTTACGGGACAGGGGTCTACGAGCAGTACTTC.

The CDR3 region is CAWSAQGSTQYF. DNA for the CDR3: TGTGCCTGGAGTGCCCAGGGTAGTACGCAGTATTTT. The chain recombines TRBV30 with TRBJ2-3; tentative D call: TRBD1 (5 bases). Germline values: CDR1 GTSNPN, CDR2 SVGIG (reference sequence). Trimming took 1 base from V and 8 from J, leaving 10 bases between them. This CDR3 is 12 amino acids long.

The chain carries TRBV4-3 and TRBJ1-2; D is unresolved. Germline CDR1 is LGHNA and CDR2 is YSLEER. Trimming removed 6 bases at V and 2 bases at J, with 10 bases between. This CDR3 region has 13 residues. CDR3 in DNA: TGCGCCAGCAGTCTAAATGCAAACTATGGCTACACCTTC. Translated, it gives CASSLNANYGYTF.

This sequence joins TRBV5-1 and TRBJ1-1; possible D gene TRBD1, 6 bases. Trimming shortened V by 8 bases and J by 1 base, and 15 bases separated the two germline ends. This CDR3 has 14 residues. Germline V gene sequence: CDR1 SGHRS, CDR2 YFSETQ. CDR3 protein: CASIKDSTNTEAFF. The CDR3 nucleotides read TGCGCCAGTATCAAGGACAGTACGAACACTGAAGCTTTCTTT.

This chain connects TRBV29-1 to TRBJ2-7; the D gene is possibly TRBD1 (6 bases). The V and J ends lost 6 bases and 0 bases respectively, with 6 bases between them. Per the germline V gene, CDR1 is SQVTM and CDR2 is ANQGSEA. The CDR3 has 11 amino acids. The CDR3 bases are TGCAGCGTCAGGGGCTCCTACGAGCAGTACTTC. It yields the protein CSVRGSYEQYF.

This clone has a handful of counts. V is TRBV4-1 and J is TRBJ1-1; D is perhaps TRBD1 (5 bases). CDR1 and CDR2 from the germline V gene are MGHRA and YSYEKL. The CDR3 spans 14 residues. The ends were cut back, 4 bases at V and 1 base at J, with 10 bases in the middle. The CDR3 loop is CASSLGDRNTEAFF. The DNA for the CDR3 is TGCGCCAGCAGCCTGGGCGACAGGAACACTGAAGCTTTCTTT.

This clone was recorded only once. The gene calls are TRBV9 and TRBJ1-1; TRBD1 matches at 9 bases. Looked up from germline, CDR1 is SGDLS and CDR2 is YYNGEE. CDR3 length equals 16 residues. With V trimmed by 5 bases and J by 8 bases, 16 bases remained unmatched. The CDR3 region has the DNA TGTGCCAGCAGTCTCGACAGGGGGAGTTTAAATCCGGAAGCTTTCTTT. Its protein is CASSLDRGSLNPEAFF.

The CDR3, as DNA: TGCGCCAGCAGCCCCGACAGGGTGTATGAAAAACTGTTTTTT. Translating gives CASSPDRVYEKLFF. J is TRBJ1-4 and V is TRBV5-1; 7 bases are a match to TRBD1. This CDR3 comprises 14 residues. V trimming: 4 bases; J trimming: 6 bases; junction bases outside the gene matches: 6. The germline V gene encodes CDR1 SGHRS and CDR2 YFSETQ.

This clone was picked up one time. This chain links TRBV19 with TRBJ1-2, with D maybe TRBD1 (5 bases). Germline CDR1 LNHDA, CDR2 SQIVND (reference sequence). This CDR3 is built from 17 residues. V lost 1 base, J lost 4 bases, and 19 bases lay in between. CDR3 bases: TGTGCCAGTAGTATAGCGGGCAGACAGCATCTAGGCTATGGCTACACCTTC. Translating it yields CASSIAGRQHLGYGYTF.

The chain links TRBV7-8 to TRBJ1-4, with 9 bases fitting TRBD1. Trimming at V came to 2 bases and at J to 8 bases, leaving 12 bases not matched to a gene. CDR3 length: 17 amino acids. Germline CDR1 SGHVS, CDR2 FQNEAQ. CDR3 protein: CASSLYPPGQGREKLFF. The DNA of the CDR3 is TGTGCCAGCAGCTTATATCCCCCCGGACAGGGGAGGGAAAAACTGTTTTTT.

The V call is TRBV27, the J call TRBJ2-7; a possible D gene is TRBD1 (6 bases). With 4 bases removed from V and 2 bases from J, the gap between germline ends came to 12 bases. CDR3 length equals 14 residues. CDR1 is MNHEY, CDR2 SMNVEV, per germline (reference sequence). The CDR3 is CASSSWDITYEQYF. The CDR3 DNA reads as TGTGCCAGCAGTTCTTGGGACATTACCTACGAGCAGTACTTC.

The gene calls are TRBV5-5 and TRBJ1-1; D is possibly TRBD1 (6 bases). Germline V CDR1 and CDR2: SGHKS, YYEKEE (reference sequence). This CDR3 contains 13 residues. V lost 1 base and J lost 7, with 11 bases in between. Here the CDR3 reads CASSLLSGDEAFF. CDR3 sequence (DNA): TGTGCCAGCAGCTTGTTGTCAGGGGATGAAGCTTTCTTT.